A single sample gave rise to the 16 T cell receptor beta chains below, sequenced in a study of cytomegalovirus exposure and HLA in healthy donors. PCR was performed using 60 Vbeta and 13 Jbeta primers. Profiled with immunoSEQ multiplex PCR; TCRdb holds only in-frame clones, not every one. Among under 300,000 clones listed, roughly 70% were seen once. Sequencing input: PBMCs. Every receptor here comes from a female donor in good health and CMV-seronegative.

This clone was detected only a few times. CDR3 region: CASSLGGITNEKLFF. The DNA of the CDR3 is TGCGCCAGCAGCTTGGGGGGCATAACTAATGAAAAACTGTTTTTT. This sequence joins TRBV5-1 and TRBJ1-4, with a possible D match to TRBD1 (5 bases). Trimming took off 0 bases at V and 1 base at J, with 7 bases between the two ends. The CDR3 is 15 amino acids. From germline, CDR1 is SGHRS and CDR2 YFSETQ.

This chain connects TRBV7-9 to TRBJ1-1; 10 bases map to TRBD1. The CDR3 loop spans 16 amino acids. V was clipped by 7 bases and J by 1 base; unmatched bases: 9. CDR1 is SEHNR and CDR2 is FQNEAQ in the germline V gene (reference sequence). CDR3 DNA sequence: TGTGCCAGCACCCCGTCCGGGGACAGGGGGAACACTGAAGCTTTCTTT. Translated: CASTPSGDRGNTEAFF.

The rearrangement joins TRBV7-8 to TRBJ2-4, with a tentative D call TRBD1 (5 bases). Trimming stripped 1 base from V and 2 bases from J, with 21 bases between. This CDR3 is built from 19 residues. The germline CDR1 and CDR2 sequences are SGHVS and FQNEAQ. The CDR3 DNA sequence: TGTGCCAGCAGCTTAGTTTTGGGCGGCCCAGGGATAACCAAAAACATTCAGTACTTC. Translation gives CASSLVLGGPGITKNIQYF.

In its sample, this clone was seen a few times. The CDR3 region has the DNA TGTGCCAGCAGTTTAACGGACAGTAGCAATCAGCCCCAGCATTTT. This codes for CASSLTDSSNQPQHF. This rearrangement joins TRBV28 to TRBJ1-5; D may be TRBD1 (6 bases). CDR1 is MDHEN, CDR2 SYDVKM, per germline. The germline V and J ends were trimmed by 2 bases and 0 bases, with 8 bases remaining between them. This CDR3 is built from 15 residues. The whole variable domain, filled in from reference TRBV28 and TRBJ1-5, reads DVKVTQSSRYLVKRTGEKVFLECVQDMDHENMFWYRQDPGLGLRLIYFSYDVKMKEKGDIPEGYSVSREKKERFSLILESASTNQTSMYLCASSLTDSSNQPQHFGDGTRLSIL.

The V call is TRBV30, the J call TRBJ1-2; 7 positions agree with TRBD1. V lost 2 bases to trimming and J lost 4 bases; unmatched junction nucleotides: 7. The CDR3 loop spans 14 amino acids. Germline assignment: CDR1 GTSNPN and CDR2 SVGIG (reference sequence). CDR3 region: CAWSTEGAPYGYTF. The CDR3 bases are TGTGCCTGGAGTACGGAGGGGGCCCCCTATGGCTACACCTTC.

This clone was found a few times. The chain carries TRBV11-2 and TRBJ2-1; D is possibly TRBD2 (6 bases). This CDR3 region has 13 residues. The V gene lost 5 bases and the J gene lost 6 bases, with 11 bases spanning the gap. Germline loops: CDR1 SGHAT, CDR2 FQNNGV. CDR3 protein: CASSTGSVNEQFF. CDR3 bases: TGTGCCAGCAGCACCGGGAGCGTCAATGAGCAGTTCTTC.

This chain links TRBV19 with TRBJ2-7, with D hard to call. This CDR3 region has 14 residues. Germline CDR1 LNHDA, CDR2 SQIVND (reference sequence). The V gene lost 3 bases and the J gene lost 0 bases, with 9 bases spanning the gap. Here the CDR3 DNA reads TGTGCCAGTAGTATTGAGCCCATCTCCTACGAGCAGTACTTC. This translates into CASSIEPISYEQYF.

This clone occurred once. This chain joins TRBV30 and TRBJ2-6; tentative D call: TRBD2 (6 bases). Trimming took 1 base from V and 4 from J, leaving 11 bases between them. CDR1 is GTSNPN, CDR2 SVGIG, per germline (reference sequence). This CDR3 is built from 15 residues. CDR3 residues: CAWSGKGRGANVLTF. Written as DNA, the CDR3 is TGTGCCTGGAGTGGGAAGGGGAGGGGGGCCAACGTCCTGACTTTC.

This clone has just a few counts. The chain carries TRBV5-1 and TRBJ2-7; D might be TRBD1 (6 bases). Germline loops: CDR1 SGHRS, CDR2 YFSETQ. V shed 4 bases and J shed 1 base, with 12 bases lying between them. The CDR3 has 14 residues. CDR3 nucleotide sequence: TGCGCCAGCAGCATGGTACAGGGTTCCTACGAGCAGTACTTC. Translating it yields CASSMVQGSYEQYF.

This clone has just a few counts. The chain uses TRBV28 and TRBJ2-7, with TRBD2 matching over 12 bases. CDR1 and CDR2 (germline): MDHEN, SYDVKM. Trimming cost V 5 bases and J 2 bases; bases outside gene matches: 7. This CDR3 comprises 16 residues. The DNA for the CDR3 is TGTGCCAGCAGTAATCAAGGACTAGCGGGGACCTACGAGCAGTACTTC. Translated: CASSNQGLAGTYEQYF.

In DNA, the CDR3 is TGCGCCAGCAGCCGAGGGGTAGCGGGAGCGCAAGAGACCCAGTACTTC. This codes for CASSRGVAGAQETQYF. The J gene is TRBJ2-7, the V gene TRBV5-1, with 9 bases lining up with TRBD2. The J call may not be correct, given that the DNA end is closer to TRBJ2-5. Germline lookup yields CDR1 SGHRS and CDR2 YFSETQ. This CDR3 has 16 residues.

V and J are TRBV28 and TRBJ2-7; maybe TRBD1 (5 bases). V was clipped by 1 base and J by 4 bases, with 14 bases between them. CDR3 size: 15 residues. Germline V gene lookup returns CDR1 MDHEN and CDR2 SYDVKM. The chain's CDR3 is CASSLYIPGMYEQYF. The CDR3 bases are TGTGCCAGCAGTTTATACATCCCAGGGATGTACGAGCAGTACTTC.

The chain carries TRBV12-2 and TRBJ1-1; the table names TRBD1, a call not compared with the DNA. TRBV12-2 is shown as a pseudogene. The CDR3 runs to 18 residues. DNA for the CDR3: TGTGCAAGTCGCTTACCCTCCCCCGACAGGGGCGAGAACACTGAAGCTTTCTTT. Amino acid sequence: CASRLPSPDRGENTEAFF.

Worth noting for this clone: One end of the junction varies from germline; a read error may be responsible. The chain employs TRBV7-9 and TRBJ1-2, with unresolved D. This CDR3 is built from 14 residues. CDR1 SEHNR and CDR2 FQNEAQ come from the germline V gene (reference sequence). In DNA form, the CDR3 reads TGTTCCAGCAGCCAGGAAGAGGGTTTTCGGGGCTACACCTTC. It yields the protein CSSSQEEGFRGYTF.

The chain carries TRBV18 and TRBJ1-5, with D unclear. The germline V gene encodes CDR1 KGHSH and CDR2 LQKENI. V shed 3 bases and J shed 7 bases, with 13 bases lying between them. This CDR3 comprises 14 residues. The CDR3 DNA follows: TGTGCCAGCTCACCGACCGGGAATGGGCAGCCCCAGCATTTT. Amino acids: CASSPTGNGQPQHF.

The CDR3 DNA is TGTGCCAACAGACAGGAGTACAACACTGAAGCTTTCTTT. Translated, it gives CANRQEYNTEAFF. The chain joins TRBV10-3 to TRBJ1-1, with D perhaps matching TRBD1 (6 bases). Germline CDR1 is ENHRY and CDR2 is SYGVKD. V was shortened by 10 bases and J by 2 bases, with 14 bases between the two germline ends. This CDR3 spans 13 amino acids.